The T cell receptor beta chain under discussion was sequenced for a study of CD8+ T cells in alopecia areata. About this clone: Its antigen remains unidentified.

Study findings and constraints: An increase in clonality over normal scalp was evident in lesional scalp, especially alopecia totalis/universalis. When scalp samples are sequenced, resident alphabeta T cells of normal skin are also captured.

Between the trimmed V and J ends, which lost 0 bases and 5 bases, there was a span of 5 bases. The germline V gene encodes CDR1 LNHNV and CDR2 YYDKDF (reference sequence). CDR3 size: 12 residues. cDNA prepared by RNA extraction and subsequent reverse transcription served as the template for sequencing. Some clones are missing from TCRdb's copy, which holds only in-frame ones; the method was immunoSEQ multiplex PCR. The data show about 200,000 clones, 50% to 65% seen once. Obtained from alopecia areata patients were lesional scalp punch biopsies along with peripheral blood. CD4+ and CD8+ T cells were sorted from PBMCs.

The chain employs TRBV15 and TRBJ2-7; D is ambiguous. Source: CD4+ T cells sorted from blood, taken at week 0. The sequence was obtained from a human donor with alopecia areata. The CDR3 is CATSRDGDEQYF. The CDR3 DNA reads TGTGCCACCAGCAGAGATGGGGACGAGCAGTACTTC.